Included here is one TCR beta chain sequence, with context. Its cognate antigen is unknown. The V gene's germline CDR1 is SEHNR and CDR2 FQNEAQ (reference sequence). The CDR3 consists of 14 residues. The V end was cut by 5 bases, the J end by 3 bases, with 11 bases between. Stated time point: week 35, safety follow-up. One vaccine dose held 300 ug of mutant IDH1 20-mer peptide and came with topical imiquimod. New IDH1-mutant, ATRX-lost WHO grade 3 or 4 astrocytomas occurred in donors. Clones were sequenced by immunoSEQ multiplex PCR, and TCRdb holds only the in-frame ones, with some missing. Here the sample spans about 31,000 clones, more than 65% being singletons. These data are taken from a study of a mutant IDH1 vaccine in newly diagnosed glioma. Overall study: Visits V12 and V13 fell at weeks 35 and 47, respectively. Study-level findings and limits: Vaccine-induced immune responses occurred in roughly 95% of patients.

This rearrangement joins TRBV7-9 to TRBJ1-5; a possible D gene is TRBD1 (6 bases). The clonotype was recovered from a man aged 30 to 45 with glioma. This specimen consisted of PBMCs, obtained from a glioma patient whose treatment included an IDH1 peptide vaccine. CDR3 coding DNA: TGTGCCAGCAGCCGAGGGGGGGACAATCAGCCCCAGCATTTT. It is translated as CASSRGGDNQPQHF.